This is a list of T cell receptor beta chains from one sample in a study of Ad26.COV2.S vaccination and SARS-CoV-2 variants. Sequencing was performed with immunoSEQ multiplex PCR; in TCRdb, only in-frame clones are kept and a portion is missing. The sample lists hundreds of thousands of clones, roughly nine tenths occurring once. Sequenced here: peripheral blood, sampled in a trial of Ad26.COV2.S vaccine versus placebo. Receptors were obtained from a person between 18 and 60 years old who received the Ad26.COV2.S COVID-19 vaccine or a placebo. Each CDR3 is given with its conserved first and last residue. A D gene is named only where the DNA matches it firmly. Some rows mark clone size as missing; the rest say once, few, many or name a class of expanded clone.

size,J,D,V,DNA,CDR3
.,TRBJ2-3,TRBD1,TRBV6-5,TGTGCCAGCAGTATAAGACAGGGGGACGGGGATACGCAGTATTTT,CASSIRQGDGDTQYF
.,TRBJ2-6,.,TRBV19,TGTGCCAGTCGCTACTCTGGGGCCAACGTCCTGACTTTC,CASRYSGANVLTF
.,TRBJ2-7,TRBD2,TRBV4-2,TGTGCCAGCAGCCAAGTACGGGGGGGCAATAACGAGCAGTACTTC,CASSQVRGGNNEQYF
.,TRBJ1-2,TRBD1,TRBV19,TGTGCCAGTAGTAACCTCATGGGACAGGGGAACTATGGCTACACCTTC,CASSNLMGQGNYGYTF
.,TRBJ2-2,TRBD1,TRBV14,TGTGCCAGCAGCCACCTGACAGGGTTGAACACCGGGGAGCTGTTTTTT,CASSHLTGLNTGELFF
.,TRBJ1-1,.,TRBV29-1,TGCAGCGTTGAACTCCCGAACACTGAAGCTTTCTTT,CSVELPNTEAFF
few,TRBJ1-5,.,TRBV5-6,TGTGCCAGCAGCTTTACGGGGCATAGCAATCAGCCCCAGCATTTT,CASSFTGHSNQPQHF
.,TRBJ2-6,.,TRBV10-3,TGTGCCATCAGTGAAGAGTTAGGCTCTGGGGCCAACGTCCTGACTTTC,CAISEELGSGANVLTF
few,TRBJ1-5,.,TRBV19,TGTGCCAGTAGTATCAGGCAGGATCAGCCCCAGCATTTT,CASSIRQDQPQHF
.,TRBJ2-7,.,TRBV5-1,TGCGCCAGCAGCTTGGCCGTCGCAGGAACGGGGGAGCAGTACTTC,CASSLAVAGTGEQYF
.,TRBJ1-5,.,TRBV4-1,TGCGCCAGCAGGCCCACCGTGAGCAATCAGCCCCAGCATTTT,CASRPTVSNQPQHF
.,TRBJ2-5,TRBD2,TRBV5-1,TGCGCCAGCAGCTTGGTTGGCGGGCGGGGGGAGACCCAGTACTTC,CASSLVGGRGETQYF
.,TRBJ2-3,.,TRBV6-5,TGTGCCACCCGCAGTAGGGTAACAGATACGCAGTATTTT,CATRSRVTDTQYF
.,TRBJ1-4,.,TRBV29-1,TGCAGCGTGCGGACAACGGCAGCTAATGAAAAACTGTTTTTT,CSVRTTAANEKLFF
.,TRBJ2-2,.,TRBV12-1,TGTGCCAGCAGCCCGGCGGGTAGCACCGGGGAGCTGTTTTTT,CASSPAGSTGELFF
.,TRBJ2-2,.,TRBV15,TGTGCCACCAGCCCGAAGAGGGGCCGGGGCGGGGAGCTGTTTTTT,CATSPKRGRGGELFF
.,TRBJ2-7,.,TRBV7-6,TGTGCCAGCAGTCCTAGGACAGCCCTCAACGCCTACGAGCAGTACTTC,CASSPRTALNAYEQYF
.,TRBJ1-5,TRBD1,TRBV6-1,TGTGCCAGCAGTGACCGCTGGACAGGGGGGTTTCAGCCCCAGCATTTT,CASSDRWTGGFQPQHF
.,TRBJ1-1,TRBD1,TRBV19,TGTGCCAGTAAACCTCAGGGGGGAGTGAACACTGAAGCTTTCTTT,CASKPQGGVNTEAFF
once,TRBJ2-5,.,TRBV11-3,TGTGCCAGCAGCTTAGTCGCTCGGAGCGCCCAGTACTTC,CASSLVARSAQYF
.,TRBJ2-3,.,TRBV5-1,TGCGCCAGCAGCCGGGACCCCCTCACAGATACGCAGTATTTT,CASSRDPLTDTQYF
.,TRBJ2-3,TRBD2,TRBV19,TGTGCCAGTAGCGCACTAGCGGGATCAGATACGCAGTATTTT,CASSALAGSDTQYF
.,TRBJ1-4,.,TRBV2,TGTGCCAGCCGGACGGGACACAATATTGCAACTAATGAAAAACTGTTTTTT,CASRTGHNIATNEKLFF
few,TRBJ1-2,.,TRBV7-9,TGTGCCAGCAGCTCCTGGACTGAAGGCGATGGCTACACCTTC,CASSSWTEGDGYTF
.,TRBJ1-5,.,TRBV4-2,TGTGCCAGCAGCCAAGATAGTGGGAGGGCTCAGCCCCAGCATTTT,CASSQDSGRAQPQHF
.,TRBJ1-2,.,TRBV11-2,TGTGCCAGCAGCTTCGTCGGGGGAGACCTTAACTATGGCTACACCTTC,CASSFVGGDLNYGYTF
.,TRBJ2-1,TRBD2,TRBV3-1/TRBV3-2,TGTGCCAGCAGCCAGTCGCTAGCGGGGGCCTACAATGAGCAGTTCTTC,CASSQSLAGAYNEQFF
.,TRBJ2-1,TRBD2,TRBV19,TGTGCCAGTAGACCGACTAGCGGGAGCTCCTACAATGAGCAGTTCTTC,CASRPTSGSSYNEQFF
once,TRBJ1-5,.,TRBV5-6,TGTGCCAGCAGCTTGGCCGTATGGGGTGGTCAGCCCCAGCATTTT,CASSLAVWGGQPQHF
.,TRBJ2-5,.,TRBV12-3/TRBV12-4,TGTGCCAGCAGTTTGGAAGGGGAGACCCAGTACTTC,CASSLEGETQYF
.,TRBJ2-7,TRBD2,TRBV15,TGTGCCACCAGCAGAGAGGCTAGCGGACTCTACGAGCAGTACTTC,CATSREASGLYEQYF
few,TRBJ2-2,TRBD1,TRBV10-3,TGTGCCATCAACAGACAGGGGGTAACCGGGGAGCTGTTTTTT,CAINRQGVTGELFF
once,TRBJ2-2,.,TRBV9,TGTGCCAGCAGCGTACGCGACTACGCGAACACCGGGGAGCTGTTTTTT,CASSVRDYANTGELFF
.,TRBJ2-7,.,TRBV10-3,TGTGCCATCAGTGAAATTCGTTACGGGGAAGAGCAGTACTTC,CAISEIRYGEEQYF
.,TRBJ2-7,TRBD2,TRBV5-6,TGTGCCAGCAGCTCGGGGGGCGGGAGGGCCGCCTACGAGCAGTACTTC,CASSSGGGRAAYEQYF
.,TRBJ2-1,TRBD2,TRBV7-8,TGTGCCAGCAGCTTAGTTCGGCGGGGGGGTGTCGATACCTACAATGAGCAGTTCTTC,CASSLVRRGGVDTYNEQFF
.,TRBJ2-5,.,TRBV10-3,TGTGCCATCAGTGAAAAGGGGGAAGTGGCGACCCAGTACTTC,CAISEKGEVATQYF
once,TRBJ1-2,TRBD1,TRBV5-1,TGCGCCAGCAGCTCACCCCTAGGGACAGCGTATGGCTACACCTTC,CASSSPLGTAYGYTF
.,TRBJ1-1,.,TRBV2,TGTGCCAGCAGTTCGGGACAGAACACTGAAGCTTTCTTT,CASSSGQNTEAFF
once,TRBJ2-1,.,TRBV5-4,TGTGCCAGCAGCTTCAGAGCAGCTCGGGAGCAGTTCTTC,CASSFRAAREQFF
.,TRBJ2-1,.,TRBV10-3,TGTGCCCACGGGACTTCCTCCTACAATGAGCAGTTCTTC,CAHGTSSYNEQFF